The rows below give T cell receptor beta chains drawn from one sample of a study of CD8+CD57+ T cells in acquired aplastic anemia. TCRdb reprocessed the reads via MiXCR and lists one record per CDR3 protein. The table records some 220,000 distinct CDR3 sequences, around 32% of them present only once. The sample comprised sorted CD4+, CD8+, or CD8+CD57+ T cells (not recorded which) from PBMCs. The receptors were gathered from a human donor in good health, serving as a control. Both conserved end residues are part of each CDR3.

j_gene: TRBJ2-7
v_gene: TRBV5-5
CDR3aa: CASSLEGPYEQYF

j_gene: TRBJ1-5
v_gene: TRBV10-3
CDR3aa: CASSDGQGNQPQHF

j_gene: TRBJ2-1
v_gene: TRBV7-9
CDR3aa: CASSFSRGNEQFF

j_gene: TRBJ2-3
v_gene: TRBV5-8
CDR3aa: CATRVRAGGDTQYF

j_gene: TRBJ2-5
v_gene: TRBV12-3/TRBV12-4
CDR3aa: CASSPPSGGSLETQYF

j_gene: TRBJ1-2
v_gene: TRBV5-1
CDR3aa: CASSLEWTFNYGYTF

j_gene: TRBJ2-3
v_gene: TRBV7-9
CDR3aa: CASSYATDTQYF

j_gene: TRBJ1-2
v_gene: TRBV7-6
CDR3aa: CASSVGTAYGYTF

j_gene: TRBJ1-2
v_gene: TRBV28
CDR3aa: CASSLWQGNYGYTF

j_gene: TRBJ1-3
v_gene: TRBV5-5
CDR3aa: CASSGLQGIGNTIYF

j_gene: TRBJ1-1
v_gene: TRBV10-3
CDR3aa: CAIRAGKVMNTEAFF

j_gene: TRBJ1-4
v_gene: TRBV20-1
CDR3aa: CSASSVSTNEKLFF

j_gene: TRBJ2-6
v_gene: TRBV2
CDR3aa: CASLSSSGANVLTF

j_gene: TRBJ1-1
v_gene: TRBV7-6
CDR3aa: CASGSTNTEAFF

j_gene: TRBJ1-4
v_gene: TRBV2
CDR3aa: CASNAATGFEKLFF

j_gene: TRBJ2-7
v_gene: TRBV20-1
CDR3aa: CSARDSRGAQDEQYF

j_gene: TRBJ2-3
v_gene: TRBV10-1
CDR3aa: CASSPWTGLGTQYF

j_gene: TRBJ1-2
v_gene: TRBV14
CDR3aa: CASSQDSSRASYGYTF

j_gene: TRBJ2-7
v_gene: TRBV6-1
CDR3aa: CASSVGTGREQYF

j_gene: TRBJ1-2
v_gene: TRBV12-3/TRBV12-4
CDR3aa: CASSFGRRTNYGYTF

j_gene: TRBJ2-7
v_gene: TRBV11-1
CDR3aa: CASSLSGDSSYEQYF

j_gene: TRBJ2-6
v_gene: TRBV19
CDR3aa: CASTTSSGANVLTF

j_gene: TRBJ2-7
v_gene: TRBV2
CDR3aa: CASSVATGYRYEQYF

j_gene: TRBJ1-1
v_gene: TRBV15
CDR3aa: CATSRDQGNTEAFF

j_gene: TRBJ1-2
v_gene: TRBV5-1
CDR3aa: CASSPIGTVSYGYTF

j_gene: TRBJ2-7
v_gene: TRBV5-1
CDR3aa: CASSKDVGLINEQYF

j_gene: TRBJ2-7
v_gene: TRBV7-9
CDR3aa: CASSVAAGGYEQYF

j_gene: TRBJ1-2
v_gene: TRBV5-1
CDR3aa: CASRPFTRGDGYTF

j_gene: TRBJ2-2
v_gene: TRBV6-1
CDR3aa: CASISRQFANTGELFF

j_gene: TRBJ2-1
v_gene: TRBV25-1
CDR3aa: CAGSRTCSYNEQFF

j_gene: TRBJ2-2
v_gene: TRBV10-3
CDR3aa: CAISEPGEGRTGELFF

j_gene: TRBJ1-2
v_gene: TRBV5-1
CDR3aa: CASSSDRTPYGYTF

j_gene: TRBJ2-7
v_gene: TRBV4-2
CDR3aa: CASSQKRTRGSFYEQYF

j_gene: TRBJ2-7
v_gene: TRBV25-1
CDR3aa: CASGRGYEQYF

j_gene: TRBJ1-1
v_gene: TRBV2
CDR3aa: CASSERFGLRHRNTEAFF

j_gene: TRBJ2-7
v_gene: TRBV19
CDR3aa: CASSVELAGEEQYF

j_gene: TRBJ1-6
v_gene: TRBV30
CDR3aa: CAWSFTDNSPLHF

j_gene: TRBJ1-3
v_gene: TRBV20-1
CDR3aa: CSASSQGDTIYF

j_gene: TRBJ2-7
v_gene: TRBV20-1
CDR3aa: CSARGDRGTYEQYF

j_gene: TRBJ1-5
v_gene: TRBV12-3/TRBV12-4
CDR3aa: CASSFEGLAQHF

j_gene: TRBJ2-7
v_gene: TRBV29-1
CDR3aa: CSVGAGTDSYEQYF

j_gene: TRBJ1-4
v_gene: TRBV24-1
CDR3aa: CATRQGELFF

j_gene: TRBJ1-2
v_gene: TRBV12-3/TRBV12-4
CDR3aa: CASSLGLGPHGYTF

j_gene: TRBJ1-2
v_gene: TRBV7-9
CDR3aa: CASSLSGGSAGYTF

j_gene: TRBJ2-5
v_gene: TRBV7-3
CDR3aa: CASSLASGGAGETQYF

j_gene: TRBJ1-2
v_gene: TRBV25-1
CDR3aa: CAGSEQERYTF

j_gene: TRBJ1-6
v_gene: TRBV6-2/TRBV6-3
CDR3aa: CASSNGRSPPLHF

j_gene: TRBJ1-6
v_gene: TRBV9
CDR3aa: CASSPGIGSSPLHF

j_gene: TRBJ1-6
v_gene: TRBV6-5
CDR3aa: CASSYFIAGNSPLHF

j_gene: TRBJ2-7
v_gene: TRBV2
CDR3aa: CASSVLAGADYEQYF

j_gene: TRBJ2-3
v_gene: TRBV10-3
CDR3aa: CAISEGWAGAGTDTQYF

j_gene: TRBJ2-7
v_gene: TRBV5-5
CDR3aa: CASSYTGQSSYEQYF

j_gene: TRBJ2-7
v_gene: TRBV29-1
CDR3aa: CSATPPYEQYF

j_gene: TRBJ1-1
v_gene: TRBV12-3/TRBV12-4
CDR3aa: CASTRRLNTEAFF

j_gene: TRBJ2-3
v_gene: TRBV7-2
CDR3aa: CASSLANPGVTTDTQYF

j_gene: TRBJ1-2
v_gene: TRBV5-6
CDR3aa: CASSPGGGIYGYTF